The source of this TCR beta chain is a study of beta chain features in type 1 diabetes. Study in general: Cell yields, gender and age were comparable in patients and healthy donors.

The germline gives CDR1 SSHAT, CDR2 FNYEAQ (reference sequence). CDR3 length equals 16 residues. As for this clone: The antigen remains undetermined. One end of the junction is discordant with germline, which a read error may explain.

Study-level results: Still unanswered here is whether HLA type influences TCRB rearrangement. In all four CD4+ subsets, TCRB CDR3 length was significantly, moderately reduced in type 1 diabetes.

Every isolated RNA sample was fully reverse transcribed, so sequencing captured expressed TCRB transcripts. Only in-frame clones appear in the TCRdb table, and some are missing; sequencing was by immunoSEQ multiplex PCR. The data contain roughly 380,000 clones, around 20% of them singletons. This clonotype was sampled from a woman between 18 and 29 years old in good health. The sequenced sample was naive CD4+ T cells from blood. The gene calls are TRBV7-7 and TRBJ2-3, with 13 bases that match TRBD2. This CDR3 is CASSPGLAGSTDTQYF. The CDR3 region has the DNA TGTGCTAGCAGCCCGGGACTAGCGGGGAGCACAGATACGCAGTATTTT. Together with reference TRBV7-7 and TRBJ2-3, the CDR3 gives the full variable domain: GAGVSQSPRYKVTKRGQDVTLRCDPISSHATLYWYQQALGQGPEFLTYFNYEAQPDKSGLPSDRFSAERPEGSISTLTIQRTEQRDSAMYRCASSPGLAGSTDTQYFGPGTRLTVL.